The source of this T cell receptor beta chain is a study of blood T cell repertoires in COVID-19. Looking at the study overall: Sites in the United States, Italy and Spain provided acute and convalescent COVID-19 samples. PBMCs, B-cell-depleted T cells, or T cells were the source of the cDNA or gDNA that made up the material.

The sample holds one count of this clone. As handled by the study authors: Counts of nucleated cells, estimated from reference gene primer amplification, were obtained. The method was immunoSEQ multiplex PCR; TCRdb's version includes in-frame clones alone and lacks a portion of them. For V, J and clone size, that table is used; D and trimming come from the DNA. Counted here are about 110,000 clones, around 81% occurring once; the ten biggest clones make up about 40%. Trimming removed 7 bases from V and 9 bases from J, with 10 bases in between. The V gene's germline CDR1 is SGHVS and CDR2 FNYEAQ. The CDR3 has 11 residues.

The receptor was derived from an elderly man with acute or convalescent COVID-19. V usage is TRBV7-6 and J usage is TRBJ2-1; maybe TRBD2 (5 bases). The material sequenced was peripheral blood. This CDR3 reads CASMGAGEQFF. CDR3 coding DNA: TGTGCCAGCATGGGCGCGGGTGAGCAGTTCTTC. Supplemented by reference TRBV7-6 and TRBJ2-1, the full variable domain reads GAGVSQSPRYKVTKRGQDVALRCDPISGHVSLYWYRQALGQGPEFLTYFNYEAQQDKSGLPNDRFSAERPEGSISTLTIQRTEQRDSAMYRCASMGAGEQFFGPGTRLTVL.